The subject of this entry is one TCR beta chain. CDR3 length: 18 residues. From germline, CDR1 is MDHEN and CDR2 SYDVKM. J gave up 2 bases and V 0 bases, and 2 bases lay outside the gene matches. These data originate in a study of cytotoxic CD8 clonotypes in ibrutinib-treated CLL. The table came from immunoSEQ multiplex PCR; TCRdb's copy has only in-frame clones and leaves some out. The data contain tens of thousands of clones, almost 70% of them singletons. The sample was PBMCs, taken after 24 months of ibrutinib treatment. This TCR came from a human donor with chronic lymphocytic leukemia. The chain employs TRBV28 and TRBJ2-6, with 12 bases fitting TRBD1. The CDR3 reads CASSLWGTGGAGANVLTF. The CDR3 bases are TGTGCCAGCAGTTTATGGGGGACAGGGGGCGCTGGGGCCAACGTCCTGACTTTC.